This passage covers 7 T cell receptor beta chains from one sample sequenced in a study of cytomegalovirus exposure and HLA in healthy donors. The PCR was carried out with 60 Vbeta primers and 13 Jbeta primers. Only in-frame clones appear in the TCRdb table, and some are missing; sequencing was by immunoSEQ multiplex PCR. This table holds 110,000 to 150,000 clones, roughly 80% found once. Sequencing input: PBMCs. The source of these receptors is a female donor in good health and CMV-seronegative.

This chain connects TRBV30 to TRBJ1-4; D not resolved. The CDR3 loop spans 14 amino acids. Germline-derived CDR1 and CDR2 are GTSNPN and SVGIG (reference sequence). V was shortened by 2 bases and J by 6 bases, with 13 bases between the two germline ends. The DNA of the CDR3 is TGTGCCTGGAGTTTTGTGAGGAGGGATGAAAAACTGTTTTTT. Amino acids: CAWSFVRRDEKLFF. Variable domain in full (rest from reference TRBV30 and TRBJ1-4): SQTIHQWPATLVQPVGSPLSLECTVEGTSNPNLYWYRQAAGRGLQLLFYSVGIGQISSEVPQNLSASRPQDRQFILSSKKLLLSDSGFYLCAWSFVRRDEKLFFGSGTQLSVL.

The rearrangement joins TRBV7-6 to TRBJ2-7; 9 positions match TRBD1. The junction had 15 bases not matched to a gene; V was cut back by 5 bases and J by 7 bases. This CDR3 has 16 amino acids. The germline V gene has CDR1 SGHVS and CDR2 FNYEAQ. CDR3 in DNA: TGTGCCAGCAGCCCCAACCCGGGACAGGGCTTAGGTGAGCAGTACTTC. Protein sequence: CASSPNPGQGLGEQYF.

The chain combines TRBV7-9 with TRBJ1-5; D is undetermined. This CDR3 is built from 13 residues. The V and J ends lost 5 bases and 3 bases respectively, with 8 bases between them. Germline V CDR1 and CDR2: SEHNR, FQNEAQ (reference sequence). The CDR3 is CASSKEFNQPQHF. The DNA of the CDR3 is TGTGCCAGCAGCAAGGAGTTCAATCAGCCCCAGCATTTT.

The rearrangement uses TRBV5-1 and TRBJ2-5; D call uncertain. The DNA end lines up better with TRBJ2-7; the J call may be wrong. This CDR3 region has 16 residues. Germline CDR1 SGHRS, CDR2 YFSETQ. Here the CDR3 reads CASSLVGSLSSYEQYF. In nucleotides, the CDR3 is TGCGCCAGCAGCTTGGTCGGGTCCCTGAGCTCCTACGAGCAGTACTTC.

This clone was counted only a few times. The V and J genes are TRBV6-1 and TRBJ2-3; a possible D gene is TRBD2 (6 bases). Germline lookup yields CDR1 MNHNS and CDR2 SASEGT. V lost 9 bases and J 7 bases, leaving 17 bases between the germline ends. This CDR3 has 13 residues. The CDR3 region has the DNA TGTGCCAGTAAAAGGGGACTCCCTAATACGCAGTATTTT. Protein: CASKRGLPNTQYF.

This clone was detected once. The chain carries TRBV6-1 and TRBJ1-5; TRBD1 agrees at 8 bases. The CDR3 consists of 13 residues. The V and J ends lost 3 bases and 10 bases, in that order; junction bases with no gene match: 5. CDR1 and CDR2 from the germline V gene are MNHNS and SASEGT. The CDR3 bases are TGTGCCAGCAGTGAGGACAGGGAGACACCCCAGCATTTT. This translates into CASSEDRETPQHF.

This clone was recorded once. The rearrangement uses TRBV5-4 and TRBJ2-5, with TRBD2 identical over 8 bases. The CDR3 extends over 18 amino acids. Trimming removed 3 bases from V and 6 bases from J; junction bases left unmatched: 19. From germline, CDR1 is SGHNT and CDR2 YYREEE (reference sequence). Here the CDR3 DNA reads TGTGCCAGCAGCTCTGGGGGACGGGGGGGACCGCAGAGACAGACCCAGTACTTC. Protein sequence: CASSSGGRGGPQRQTQYF.